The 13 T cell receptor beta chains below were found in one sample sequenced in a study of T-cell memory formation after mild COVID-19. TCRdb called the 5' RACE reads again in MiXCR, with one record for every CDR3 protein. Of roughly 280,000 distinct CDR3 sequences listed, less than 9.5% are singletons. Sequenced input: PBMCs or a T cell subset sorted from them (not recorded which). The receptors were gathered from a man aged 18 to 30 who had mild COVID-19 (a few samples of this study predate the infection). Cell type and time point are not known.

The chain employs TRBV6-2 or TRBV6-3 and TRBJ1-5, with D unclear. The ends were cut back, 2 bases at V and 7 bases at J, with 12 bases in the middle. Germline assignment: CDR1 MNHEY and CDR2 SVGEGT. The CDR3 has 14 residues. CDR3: CASSYPATGQPQHF. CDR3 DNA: TGTGCCAGCAGTTACCCGGCGACCGGGCAGCCCCAGCATTTT.

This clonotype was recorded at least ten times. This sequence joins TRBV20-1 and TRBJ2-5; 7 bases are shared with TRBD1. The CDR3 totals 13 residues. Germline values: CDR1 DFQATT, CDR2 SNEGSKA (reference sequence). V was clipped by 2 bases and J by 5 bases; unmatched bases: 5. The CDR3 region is CSARLGQVETQYF. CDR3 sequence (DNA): TGCAGTGCTAGATTAGGACAGGTTGAGACCCAGTACTTC.

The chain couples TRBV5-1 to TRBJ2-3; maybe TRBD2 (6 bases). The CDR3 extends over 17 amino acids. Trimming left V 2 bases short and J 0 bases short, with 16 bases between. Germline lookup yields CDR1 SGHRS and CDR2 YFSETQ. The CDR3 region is CASSLVGDSRSTDTQYF. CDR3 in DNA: TGCGCCAGCAGCTTAGTTGGGGACTCGAGAAGCACAGATACGCAGTATTTT.

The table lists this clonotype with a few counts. CDR3 bases: TGTGCCAGCAGTCCGTCCTATAATTCACCCCTCCACTTT. Encoded protein: CASSPSYNSPLHF. The V call is TRBV27, the J call TRBJ1-6; D ambiguous. V lost 5 bases and J lost 1, with 3 bases in between. Per germline, CDR1 MNHEY and CDR2 SMNVEV (reference sequence). The CDR3 has 13 amino acids.

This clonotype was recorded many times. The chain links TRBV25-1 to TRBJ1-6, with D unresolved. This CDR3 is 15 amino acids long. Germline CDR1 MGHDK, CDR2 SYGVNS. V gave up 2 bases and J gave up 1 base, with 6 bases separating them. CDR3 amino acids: CASSEKDSYNSPLHF. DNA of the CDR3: TGTGCCAGCAGTGAAAAGGATTCCTATAATTCACCCCTCCACTTT.

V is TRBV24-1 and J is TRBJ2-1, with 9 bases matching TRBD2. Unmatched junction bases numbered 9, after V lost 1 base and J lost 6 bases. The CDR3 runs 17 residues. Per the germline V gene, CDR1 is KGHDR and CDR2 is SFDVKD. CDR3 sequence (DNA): TGTGCCACCAGTGATTTCCCTATAGCGGGGGAAGGCAATGAGCAGTTCTTC. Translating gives CATSDFPIAGEGNEQFF.

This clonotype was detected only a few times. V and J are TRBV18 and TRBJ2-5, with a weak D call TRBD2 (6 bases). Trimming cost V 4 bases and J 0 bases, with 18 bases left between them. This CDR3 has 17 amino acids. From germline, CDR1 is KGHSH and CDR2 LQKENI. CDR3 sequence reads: CASSQDPPGEYQETQYF. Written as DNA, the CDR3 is TGTGCCAGCTCACAAGACCCTCCGGGGGAGTACCAAGAGACCCAGTACTTC.

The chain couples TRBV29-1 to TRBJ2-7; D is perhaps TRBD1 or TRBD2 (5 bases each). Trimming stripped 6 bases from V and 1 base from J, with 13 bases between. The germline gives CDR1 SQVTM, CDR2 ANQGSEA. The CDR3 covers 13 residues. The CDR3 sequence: CSVATGLSYEQYF. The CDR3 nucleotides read TGCAGCGTAGCCACGGGGCTTTCCTACGAGCAGTACTTC.

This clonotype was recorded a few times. Here the CDR3 reads CSASLAGGYGYTF. The DNA of the CDR3 is TGCAGTGCTAGTTTGGCAGGGGGCTATGGCTACACCTTC. The V gene is TRBV20-1, the J gene TRBJ1-2; the match to TRBD1 covers 7 bases. The CDR3 has 13 residues. The J segment lost 4 bases and the V segment lost 3 bases, leaving 5 bases of the junction unmatched. From germline, CDR1 is DFQATT and CDR2 SNEGSKA (reference sequence).

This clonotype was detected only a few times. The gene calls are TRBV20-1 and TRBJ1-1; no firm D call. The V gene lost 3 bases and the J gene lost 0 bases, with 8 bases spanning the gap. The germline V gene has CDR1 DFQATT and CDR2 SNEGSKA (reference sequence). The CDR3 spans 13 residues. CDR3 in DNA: TGCAGTGCTAGTAGGGAGATGAACACTGAAGCTTTCTTT. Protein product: CSASREMNTEAFF.

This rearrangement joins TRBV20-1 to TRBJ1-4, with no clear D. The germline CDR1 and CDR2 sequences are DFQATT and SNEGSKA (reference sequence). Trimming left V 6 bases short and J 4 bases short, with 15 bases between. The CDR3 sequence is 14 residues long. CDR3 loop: CSARPRQNNEKLFF. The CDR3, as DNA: TGCAGTGCCCGGCCGCGGCAGAATAATGAAAAACTGTTTTTT.

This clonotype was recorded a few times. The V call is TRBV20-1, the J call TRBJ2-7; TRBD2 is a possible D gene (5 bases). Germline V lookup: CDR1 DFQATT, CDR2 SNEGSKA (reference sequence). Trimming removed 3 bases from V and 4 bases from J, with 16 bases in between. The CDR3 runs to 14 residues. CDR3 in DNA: TGCAGTGCTAGTAACGGGGATTTTGTGTACGAGCAGTACTTC. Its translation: CSASNGDFVYEQYF.

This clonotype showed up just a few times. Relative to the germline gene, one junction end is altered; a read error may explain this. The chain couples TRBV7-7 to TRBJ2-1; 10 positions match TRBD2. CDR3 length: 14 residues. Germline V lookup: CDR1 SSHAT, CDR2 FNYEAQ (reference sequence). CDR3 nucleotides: TGTGCTAGCAGCCCCGGACTAGCGGCCCATGAGCAGTTCTTC. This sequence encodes CASSPGLAAHEQFF.